One sample yielded the 9 T cell receptor beta chains listed below, sequenced in a study of OX40 agonist ivuxolimab in advanced cancers. This table comes from immunoSEQ multiplex PCR, and its TCRdb copy is limited to in-frame clones, with some not included. Altogether approximately 60,000 clones are present, over 70% being singletons, with the ten largest covering roughly 2%. Sequencing was performed on CD4+ or CD8+ T cells sorted from blood, taken in a trial of the OX40 agonist ivuxolimab. The receptor source for this set is an adult with an advanced solid tumor such as melanoma, head and neck, liver or kidney cancer.

This chain links TRBV28 with TRBJ2-1; a weak D match, TRBD2 (6 bases). Germline CDR1 MDHEN, CDR2 SYDVKM. This CDR3 has 15 residues. V was clipped by 6 bases and J by 4 bases, with 16 bases between them. CDR3 loop: CASSSVAVEYNEQFF. Written as DNA, the CDR3 is TGTGCCAGCAGCTCTGTAGCGGTTGAATACAATGAGCAGTTCTTC.

This chain joins TRBV5-1 and TRBJ1-1, with TRBD1 matching 7 bases. In germline, CDR1 is SGHRS, CDR2 YFSETQ. This CDR3 is 15 amino acids long. V shed 0 bases and J 4 bases; nucleotides not matched to a gene: 6. The CDR3 loop is CASSLGHRGTTEAFF. The CDR3 DNA reads as TGCGCCAGCAGCTTGGGTCACAGGGGAACCACTGAAGCTTTCTTT.

The CDR3 loop is CASQSGREGFNQPQHF. The CDR3 DNA follows: TGTGCCAGTCAGTCCGGACGTGAAGGGTTCAATCAGCCCCAGCATTTT. The genes are TRBV19 and TRBJ1-5; the D is unclear. The germline gives CDR1 LNHDA, CDR2 SQIVND (reference sequence). The CDR3 totals 16 residues. The V gene lost 8 bases and the J gene lost 3 bases, with 20 bases spanning the gap.

This clone was observed a few times. This chain uses TRBV19 with TRBJ1-5; weak D call: TRBD1 (6 bases). The ends were cut back, 6 bases at V and 5 bases at J, with 11 bases in the middle. The length of the CDR3 is 13 residues. CDR1 and CDR2 (germline): LNHDA, SQIVND (reference sequence). In nucleotides, the CDR3 is TGTGCCAGTAGCCCGGGACATTATCAGCCCCAGCATTTT. Translated, it gives CASSPGHYQPQHF.

V is TRBV19 and J is TRBJ2-6; perhaps TRBD1 as D (6 bases). The CDR3 runs to 19 residues. Trimming stripped 1 base from V and 0 bases from J, with 16 bases between. Germline values: CDR1 LNHDA, CDR2 SQIVND (reference sequence). This CDR3 is CASSIVGDTRRSGANVLTF. CDR3 DNA: TGTGCCAGTAGTATAGTAGGGGACACACGTCGCTCTGGGGCCAACGTCCTGACTTTC.

The chain has TRBV27 and TRBJ1-2; no reliable D call. Looked up from germline, CDR1 is MNHEY and CDR2 is SMNVEV (reference sequence). The CDR3 runs to 14 residues. V lost 7 bases to trimming and J lost 2 bases, with 14 bases between them. CDR3 bases: TGTGCCAGCAAGGAGTACGGAGAAAACTATGGCTACACCTTC. Amino acids: CASKEYGENYGYTF.

The DNA for the CDR3 is TGTGCCCAAGACAGGGGAACAGATACGCAGTATTTT. Translation: CAQDRGTDTQYF. The chain employs TRBV30 and TRBJ2-3; 8 positions agree with TRBD1. J gave up 3 bases and V 8 bases, and 4 bases lay outside the gene matches. The CDR3 consists of 12 residues. CDR1 is GTSNPN, CDR2 SVGIG, per germline (reference sequence).

As regards this clone: Compared with germline, one end of the junction differs, possibly owing to a read error. The chain employs TRBV7-7 and TRBJ2-3, with D possibly TRBD2 on 5 matching bases. There are 15 residues in the CDR3. The germline CDR1 and CDR2 sequences are SSHAT and FNYEAQ (reference sequence). Here the CDR3 DNA reads TGTGCTAGCAGCTTAGGACTCCTCGGCACAGATACGCAGTATTTT. As protein: CASSLGLLGTDTQYF.

The chain has TRBV2 and TRBJ2-1, with a weak D call TRBD1 (6 bases). The CDR3 is 14 residues long. Germline V lookup: CDR1 SNHLY, CDR2 FYNNEI. With 9 bases removed from V and 9 bases from J, the gap between germline ends came to 21 bases. The DNA for the CDR3 is TGTGCCAGGGGGGCAGGGGCGGGCTACGCTGAGCAGTTCTTC. Residues: CARGAGAGYAEQFF.